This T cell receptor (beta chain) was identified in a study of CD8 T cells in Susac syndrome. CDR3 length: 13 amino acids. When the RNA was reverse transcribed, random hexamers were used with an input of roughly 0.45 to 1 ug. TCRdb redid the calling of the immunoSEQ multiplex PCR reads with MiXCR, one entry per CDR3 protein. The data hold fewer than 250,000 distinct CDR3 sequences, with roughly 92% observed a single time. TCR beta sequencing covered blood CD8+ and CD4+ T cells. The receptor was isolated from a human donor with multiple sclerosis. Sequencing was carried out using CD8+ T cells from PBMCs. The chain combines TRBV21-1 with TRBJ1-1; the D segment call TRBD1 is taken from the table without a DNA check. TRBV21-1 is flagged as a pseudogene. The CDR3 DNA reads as TGTGGGGGGCCAGCCCCAATGGGCACTGAAGCTTTCTTT. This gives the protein CGGPAPMGTEAFF.